These 29 T cell receptor beta chains came from one sample sequenced in a study of T cells in Graves' hyperthyroidism and ophthalmopathy. RNA transcripts served as the template for amplifying TCR beta CDR3 regions. The study used the HTBI primer set for a first-round RT-PCR of the TCR CDR3. MiXCR, applied by TCRdb to the multiplex PCR reads, yields one record per CDR3 protein. The table has 300,000 to 450,000 distinct CDR3 sequences, about 14% seen once. Sequencing was carried out using blood. These receptors were obtained from a woman between 25 and 40 years old with Graves' ophthalmopathy.

In this sample, this clonotype turned up many times. The chain recombines TRBV28 with TRBJ2-3; TRBD2 is a possible D gene (5 bases). There are 14 residues in the CDR3. In germline, CDR1 is MDHEN, CDR2 SYDVKM. V dropped 5 bases and J dropped 2 bases, with 11 bases sitting between them. Written as DNA, the CDR3 is TGTGCCAGCAGTAAAGCTAGCACCACAGATACGCAGTATTTT. Translating it yields CASSKASTTDTQYF.

A few counts support this clonotype. The genes are TRBV10-2 and TRBJ1-1; perhaps TRBD1 as D (5 bases). The germline CDR1 and CDR2 sequences are WSHSY and SAAADI. The germline V and J ends were trimmed by 2 bases and 8 bases, with 12 bases remaining between them. The CDR3 spans 13 residues. The CDR3 DNA is TGCGCCAGCAGTGAGGAACCCGGGACCGAAGCTTTCTTT. Its protein product is CASSEEPGTEAFF.

This clonotype has ten or more counts. CDR3 nucleotide sequence: TGTGCCAGCAGCTTAGGAAGGGTAGGGGCCTACGAGCAGTACTTC. This codes for CASSLGRVGAYEQYF. V gene TRBV13 combines with J gene TRBJ2-7; D may be TRBD1 (5 bases). Germline CDR1 and CDR2: PRHDT and FYEKMQ (reference sequence). Trimming removed 0 bases at V and 2 bases at J, with 11 bases between. This CDR3 contains 15 residues.

The chain recombines TRBV29-1 with TRBJ2-3; 13 nucleotides agree with TRBD2. The CDR3 totals 17 residues. Per germline, CDR1 SQVTM and CDR2 ANQGSEA. Germline trimming cut 3 bases from V and 4 bases from J; bases unmatched to any gene: 10. The CDR3 loop is CSVEQLAGGPKADTQYF. As DNA, the CDR3 is TGCAGCGTTGAGCAACTAGCGGGGGGGCCGAAGGCAGATACGCAGTATTTT.

The chain couples TRBV7-3 to TRBJ2-1, with D perhaps matching TRBD2 (6 bases). CDR1 is SGHTA, CDR2 FQGTGA, per germline. With 5 bases removed from V and 5 bases from J, the gap between germline ends came to 19 bases. This CDR3 is 16 amino acids long. CDR3 nucleotides: TGTGCCAGCAGCAAAGCGGGCAGAACGGCCCACAATGAGCAGTTCTTC. Its translation is CASSKAGRTAHNEQFF.

The sample holds many counts of this clonotype. The rearrangement uses TRBV20-1 and TRBJ2-1; 9 bases are a match to TRBD1. This CDR3 has 14 amino acids. Germline V gene sequence: CDR1 DFQATT, CDR2 SNEGSKA (reference sequence). Unmatched junction bases numbered 7, after V lost 5 bases and J lost 5 bases. The DNA of the CDR3 is TGCAGTGCTTCCTGGACAGGGGTCAACAATGAGCAGTTCTTC. The encoded protein is CSASWTGVNNEQFF.

This clonotype has a count of ten or more. The chain is built from TRBV6-6 and TRBJ2-5, with D possibly TRBD1 on 6 matching bases. Trimming stripped 2 bases from V and 4 bases from J, with 11 bases between. The CDR3 has 14 amino acids. CDR1 and CDR2 from the germline V gene are MNHNY and SVGAGI (reference sequence). As DNA, the CDR3 is TGTGCCAGCAGTTACCAAACAGGGTTAGAGACCCAGTACTTC. It translates to CASSYQTGLETQYF.

This clonotype came up many times. V usage is TRBV3-1 and J usage is TRBJ1-6, with D possibly being TRBD1 (6 bases). This CDR3 has 13 residues. Looked up from germline, CDR1 is LGHDT and CDR2 is YNNKEL (reference sequence). V was trimmed by 8 bases and J by 1 base, leaving 6 bases between them. CDR3 coding DNA: TGTGCCAGCGGACAGTCCTATAATTCACCCCTCCACTTT. This encodes CASGQSYNSPLHF. Supplemented by reference TRBV3-1 and TRBJ1-6, the full variable domain reads DTAVSQTPKYLVTQMGNDKSIKCEQNLGHDTMYWYKQDSKKFLKIMFSYNNKELIINETVPNRFSPKSPDKAHLNLHINSLELGDSAVYFCASGQSYNSPLHFGNGTRLTVT.

This clonotype appeared many times. This chain links TRBV7-2 with TRBJ1-5; tentatively, D is TRBD1 (5 bases). The germline CDR1 and CDR2 sequences are SGHTA and FQGNSA. The V and J ends lost 3 bases and 3 bases respectively, with 9 bases between them. The CDR3 has 14 residues. The CDR3 DNA reads TGTGCCAGCAGCTTCGACAGCACCAATCAGCCCCAGCATTTT. Its translation: CASSFDSTNQPQHF.

This clonotype has a count of ten or more. This sequence joins TRBV27 and TRBJ2-1; TRBD2 is a possible D gene (6 bases). V was trimmed by 2 bases and J by 6 bases, leaving 11 bases between them. The V gene's germline CDR1 is MNHEY and CDR2 SMNVEV (reference sequence). The CDR3 consists of 14 residues. The CDR3, as DNA: TGTGCCAGCAGTTTAGTACGGGGAGGCAATGAGCAGTTCTTC. Encoded protein: CASSLVRGGNEQFF.

This clonotype was seen ten or more times. One junction end disagrees with the germline gene, perhaps due to a read error. The chain recombines TRBV28 with TRBJ1-1; D is unclear. The length of the CDR3 is 11 residues. The V gene's germline CDR1 is MDHEN and CDR2 SYDVKM. The CDR3 loop is CASRGKPEAFF. The CDR3 DNA reads as TGTGCCAGCAGGGGGAAACCTGAGGCTTTCTTT.

This clonotype appeared many times. The rearrangement joins TRBV6-1 to TRBJ1-3; a weak D match, TRBD1 (5 bases). This CDR3 spans 17 amino acids. Trimming removed 5 bases at V and 0 bases at J, with 17 bases between. CDR1 is MNHNS and CDR2 is SASEGT in the germline V gene. The CDR3 DNA follows: TGTGCCAGCAGTCTAGAGGGTGCAGGGCTCTCTGGAAACACCATATATTTT. It is translated as CASSLEGAGLSGNTIYF.

The V call is TRBV29-1, the J call TRBJ2-4; no clear D. Germline-derived CDR1 and CDR2 are SQVTM and ANQGSEA. This CDR3 is built from 10 residues. The V end lost 4 bases, the J end lost 11 bases, and 9 bases lay between the germline ends. DNA for the CDR3: TGCAGCGTTGTAGGAGCCGTTCAGTACTTC. Its translation is CSVVGAVQYF.

This clonotype was found many times. J is TRBJ2-7 and V is TRBV7-9; either TRBD1 or TRBD2 may supply D (6 bases each). V lost 4 bases, J lost 2 bases, and 9 bases lay in between. This CDR3 has 13 residues. The germline V gene has CDR1 SEHNR and CDR2 FQNEAQ (reference sequence). The CDR3 protein is CASSSGAPYEQYF. The CDR3 nucleotides are TGTGCCAGCAGCTCGGGGGCCCCCTACGAGCAGTACTTC. Based on the CDR3 plus reference TRBV7-9 and TRBJ2-7, the full variable domain is DTGVSQNPRHKITKRGQNVTFRCDPISEHNRLYWYRQTLGQGPEFLTYFQNEAQLEKSRLLSDRFSAERPKGSFSTLEIQRTEQGDSAMYLCASSSGAPYEQYFGPGTRLTVT.

This clonotype has a count of ten or more. This chain uses TRBV6-1 with TRBJ1-1; D is ambiguous. The V end lost 8 bases, the J end lost 4 bases, and 26 bases lay between the germline ends. This CDR3 is built from 17 residues. Germline V lookup: CDR1 MNHNS, CDR2 SASEGT. CDR3 bases: TGTGCCAGCTCCGGTATCCTTTCAAGGCCCTCTGGCACTGAAGCTTTCTTT. The encoded protein is CASSGILSRPSGTEAFF.

The chain combines TRBV7-8 with TRBJ1-6; D possibly corresponds to TRBD1 (5 bases). This CDR3 comprises 15 residues. V lost 4 bases and J 7 bases, leaving 14 bases between the germline ends. Germline lookup yields CDR1 SGHVS and CDR2 FQNEAQ. This chain's CDR3 is CASSSPGRINSPLHF. CDR3 DNA: TGTGCCAGCAGCTCCCCGGGACGGATAAATTCACCCCTCCACTTT. The whole variable domain, filled in from reference TRBV7-8 and TRBJ1-6, reads GAGVSQSPRYKVAKRGQDVALRCDPISGHVSLFWYQQALGQGPEFLTYFQNEAQLDKSGLPSDRFFAERPEGSVSTLKIQRTQQEDSAVYLCASSSPGRINSPLHFGNGTRLTVT.

V usage is TRBV7-2 and J usage is TRBJ1-1; 8 positions agree with TRBD1. Germline CDR1 and CDR2: SGHTA and FQGNSA. V lost 4 bases, J lost 6 bases, and 1 base stayed unmatched. CDR3 length: 12 residues. The CDR3 here is CASSSGGPEAFF. CDR3 bases: TGTGCCAGCAGCTCAGGGGGCCCTGAAGCTTTCTTT.

This clonotype has ten or more counts. The chain uses TRBV14 and TRBJ1-6; no reliable D call. V was pared by 6 bases and J by 1 base, with 10 bases between. CDR3 length: 15 residues. Germline CDR1 and CDR2: SGHDN and FVKESK. The CDR3 sequence: CASSQVGSYNSPLHF. CDR3 nucleotide sequence: TGTGCCAGCAGTCAGGTGGGGTCCTATAATTCACCCCTCCACTTT.

The chain recombines TRBV5-1 with TRBJ2-7; 9 nucleotides agree with TRBD1. The germline V gene has CDR1 SGHRS and CDR2 YFSETQ. The CDR3 totals 15 residues. The J segment lost 2 bases and the V segment lost 2 bases, leaving 5 bases of the junction unmatched. The CDR3 region is CASSFGGTGTYEQYF. The CDR3 nucleotides read TGCGCCAGCAGCTTCGGGGGGACAGGGACCTACGAGCAGTACTTC.

The sample holds many counts of this clonotype. The rearrangement joins TRBV19 to TRBJ2-1; D perhaps matches TRBD2 (6 bases). Trimming took 8 bases from V and 6 from J, leaving 20 bases between them. The CDR3 contains 15 residues. Germline V lookup: CDR1 LNHDA, CDR2 SQIVND (reference sequence). The CDR3 sequence: CASADRVSGANEQFF. The CDR3 bases are TGTGCCAGTGCGGACCGGGTGTCGGGAGCCAATGAGCAGTTCTTC.

Ten or more counts support this clonotype. The DNA for the CDR3 is TGTGCCAGCAGCTTTGACCGGCCCCGGGAGCAGTACTTC. Translated, it gives CASSFDRPREQYF. The genes are TRBV7-9 and TRBJ2-7; no firm D call. Germline V CDR1 and CDR2: SEHNR, FQNEAQ (reference sequence). V dropped 3 bases and J dropped 7 bases, with 13 bases sitting between them. This CDR3 spans 13 amino acids. Supplemented by reference TRBV7-9 and TRBJ2-7, the full variable domain reads DTGVSQNPRHKITKRGQNVTFRCDPISEHNRLYWYRQTLGQGPEFLTYFQNEAQLEKSRLLSDRFSAERPKGSFSTLEIQRTEQGDSAMYLCASSFDRPREQYFGPGTRLTVT.

The chain is built from TRBV4-1 and TRBJ2-7; weak D call: TRBD1 (6 bases). CDR3 length equals 16 residues. V lost 4 bases to trimming and J lost 3 bases, with 19 bases between them. Germline CDR1 is MGHRA and CDR2 is YSYEKL. This CDR3 is CASSLRGGQSVYEQYF. CDR3 bases: TGCGCCAGCAGCCTCCGGGGCGGACAGTCGGTCTACGAGCAGTACTTC.

This clonotype was seen many times. The chain recombines TRBV7-2 with TRBJ1-2, with a weak D call TRBD1 (5 bases). Germline V CDR1 and CDR2: SGHTA, FQGNSA. The V end lost 3 bases, the J end lost 6 bases, and 17 bases lay between the germline ends. The CDR3 extends over 15 amino acids. The CDR3 DNA sequence: TGTGCCAGCAGCTTGGGGGGTTGGGGTCGGGATGGCTACACCTTC. This gives the protein CASSLGGWGRDGYTF.

This clonotype showed up many times. The CDR3 sequence: CSARDGVVGNTIYF. The CDR3 DNA is TGCAGTGCTAGAGATGGGGTAGTTGGAAACACCATATATTTT. This rearrangement joins TRBV20-1 to TRBJ1-3; D is undetermined. V lost 0 bases to trimming and J lost 3 bases, with 9 bases between them. CDR3 size: 14 residues. The germline V gene encodes CDR1 DFQATT and CDR2 SNEGSKA (reference sequence).

In this sample, this clonotype turned up many times. The CDR3 DNA reads as TGTGCCATCAGTGATCAGGGAGCTAACTATGGCTACACCTTC. It translates to CAISDQGANYGYTF. The J gene is TRBJ1-2, the V gene TRBV10-3; TRBD1 might be the D (5 bases). Germline V gives CDR1 ENHRY, CDR2 SYGVKD. The CDR3 is 14 residues long. The V and J ends lost 3 bases and 0 bases respectively, with 8 bases between them.

In regard to this clonotype: Relative to the germline gene, one junction end is altered; a read error may explain this. The chain recombines TRBV10-3 with TRBJ1-4; the D is unclear. CDR1 and CDR2 from the germline V gene are ENHRY and SYGVKD. The CDR3 is made up of 14 amino acids. As DNA, the CDR3 is TGTACCATCAGTGAGAGGGCTGAGAATGAAAAACTGTTTTTT. Amino acids: CTISERAENEKLFF.

The chain is built from TRBV6-5 and TRBJ1-1; maybe TRBD1 (6 bases). Per germline, CDR1 MNHEY and CDR2 SVGAGI. The V end lost 2 bases, the J end lost 3 bases, and 19 bases lay between the germline ends. This CDR3 contains 17 residues. The CDR3 here is CASSYARGRLLDTEAFF. DNA of the CDR3: TGTGCCAGCAGTTACGCCAGGGGCCGTCTCCTGGACACTGAAGCTTTCTTT.

This clonotype was observed at least ten times. The chain joins TRBV7-2 to TRBJ2-1; 8 nucleotides align to TRBD2. V trimming: 5 bases; J trimming: 4 bases; junction bases outside the gene matches: 7. Germline CDR1 SGHTA, CDR2 FQGNSA. The CDR3 covers 15 residues. CDR3 in DNA: TGTGCCAGCAGCGAGACTAGCGTCAGGTACAATGAGCAGTTCTTC. This translates into CASSETSVRYNEQFF.

Remarks on this clonotype: In this CDR3 the conserved last residue, phenylalanine or tryptophan, is missing, so a read error is likely. The chain carries TRBV29-1 and TRBJ2-4, with TRBD1 as a possible D gene (6 bases). Germline V gene lookup returns CDR1 SQVTM and CDR2 ANQGSEA. The CDR3 sequence is 16 residues long. Trimming removed 3 bases at V and 3 bases at J, with 18 bases between. The CDR3 reads CSVDTGRRLSKNIQYL. CDR3 nucleotides: TGCAGCGTTGACACAGGGCGGAGGTTAAGCAAAAACATTCAGTACCTC.